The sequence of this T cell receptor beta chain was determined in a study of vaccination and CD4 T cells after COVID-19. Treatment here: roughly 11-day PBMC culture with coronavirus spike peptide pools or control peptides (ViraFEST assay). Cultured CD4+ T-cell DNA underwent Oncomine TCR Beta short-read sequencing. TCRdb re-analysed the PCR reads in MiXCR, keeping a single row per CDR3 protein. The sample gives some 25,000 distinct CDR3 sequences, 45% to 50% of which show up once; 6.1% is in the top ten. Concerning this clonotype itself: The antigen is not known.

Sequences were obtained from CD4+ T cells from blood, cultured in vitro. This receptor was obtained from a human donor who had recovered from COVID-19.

The CDR3 bases are TGTGCCAGCAGCTTAGGTTTGGGACGGGCTTCCGAGCAGTACTTC. Translation: CASSLGLGRASEQYF. This rearrangement joins TRBV11-3 to TRBJ2-7, with D perhaps given as TRBD1 or TRBD2 (5 bases each). Trimming cost V 1 base and J 6 bases, with 16 bases left between them. Germline values: CDR1 SGHNT, CDR2 YENEEA. This CDR3 is 15 amino acids long. Full variable domain (missing parts from reference TRBV11-3 and TRBJ2-7): EAGVVQSPRYKIIEKKQPVAFWCNPISGHNTLYWYLQNLGQGPELLIRYENEEAVDDSQLPKDRFSAERLKGVDSTLKIQPAELGDSAVYLCASSLGLGRASEQYFGPGTRLTVT.